This T cell receptor beta chain was documented in a study of beta chain features in type 1 diabetes. This clone was counted only a few times. Reverse transcription of all isolated RNA meant that expressed TCRB transcripts were sequenced. TCRdb's copy holds only in-frame clones and misses some; the assay was immunoSEQ multiplex PCR. The repertoire consists of roughly 150,000 clones, with less than 9.5% occurring once and the leading ten covering 0.55% to 0.75%. The sequencing sample was made of central memory CD4+ T cells from blood. This TCR derives from a man aged 18 to 35 in good health.

The CDR3 is CASSFGGVEDTQYF. The CDR3 DNA is TGTGCCAGCAGTTTTGGCGGGGTTGAAGATACGCAGTATTTT. The gene calls are TRBV28 and TRBJ2-3; a weak D match, TRBD2 (6 bases). This CDR3 spans 14 amino acids. Per the germline V gene, CDR1 is MDHEN and CDR2 is SYDVKM. Trimming pared 3 bases from V and 5 bases from J, leaving 12 bases between.